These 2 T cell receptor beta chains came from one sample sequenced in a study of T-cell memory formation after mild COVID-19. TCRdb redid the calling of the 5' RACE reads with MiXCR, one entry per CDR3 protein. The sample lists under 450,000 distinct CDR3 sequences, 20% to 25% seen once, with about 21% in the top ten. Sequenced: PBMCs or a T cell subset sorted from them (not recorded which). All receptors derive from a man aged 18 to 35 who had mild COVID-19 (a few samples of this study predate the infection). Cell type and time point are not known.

CDR3: CSVRGVLSSYEQYF. In DNA, the CDR3 is TGCAGCGTAAGGGGAGTGCTGAGCTCCTACGAGCAGTACTTC. The V gene is TRBV29-1, the J gene TRBJ2-7; either TRBD1 or TRBD2 may fit D (5 bases each). Trimming removed 6 bases from V and 0 bases from J, with 15 bases in between. Germline V lookup: CDR1 SQVTM, CDR2 ANQGSEA. The CDR3 has 14 amino acids.

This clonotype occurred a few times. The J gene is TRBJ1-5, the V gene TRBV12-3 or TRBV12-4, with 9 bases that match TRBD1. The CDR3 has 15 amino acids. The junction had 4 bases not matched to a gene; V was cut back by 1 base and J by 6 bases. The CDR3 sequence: CASSLVQGASQPQHF. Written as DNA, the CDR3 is TGTGCCAGCAGTTTAGTACAGGGGGCCTCTCAGCCCCAGCATTTT.